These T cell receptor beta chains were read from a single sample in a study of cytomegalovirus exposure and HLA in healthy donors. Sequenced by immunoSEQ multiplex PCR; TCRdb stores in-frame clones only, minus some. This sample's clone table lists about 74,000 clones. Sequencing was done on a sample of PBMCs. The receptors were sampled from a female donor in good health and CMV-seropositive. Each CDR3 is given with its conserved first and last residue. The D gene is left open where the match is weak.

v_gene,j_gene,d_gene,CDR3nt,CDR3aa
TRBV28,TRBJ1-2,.,TGTGCCAGCAGTTCCAGGGGCGGCTACACCTTC,CASSSRGGYTF
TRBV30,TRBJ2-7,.,TGTGCCTGGACCTGGGGCACAGCCTATTCCGAGCAGTACTTC,CAWTWGTAYSEQYF
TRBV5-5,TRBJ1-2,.,TGTGCCAGCAGCTTGGGAGCGTCGGGGGGCTACACCTTC,CASSLGASGGYTF
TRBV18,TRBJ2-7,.,TGTGCCAGCTCACCACCGACACAGGTCGCCCACGAGCAGTACTTC,CASSPPTQVAHEQYF
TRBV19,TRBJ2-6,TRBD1,TGTGCCAGTAGTATGGGGACAGGGGGTTTTGGGGCCAACGTCCTGACTTTC,CASSMGTGGFGANVLTF
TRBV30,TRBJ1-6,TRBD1,TGTGCCTGGAGCCAGCAGACAGGGGGATCTGTCCCCCTCCACTTT,CAWSQQTGGSVPLHF
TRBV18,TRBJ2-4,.,TGTGCCAGCTCCTCCCCCCAGCGAGCCAAAAACATTCAGTACTTC,CASSSPQRAKNIQYF
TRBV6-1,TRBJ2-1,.,TGTGCCAGCAGTGAAGGGCGACAACTGACCTTGAATGAGCAGTTCTTC,CASSEGRQLTLNEQFF
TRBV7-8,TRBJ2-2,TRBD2,TGTGCCAGCAGCTTAGGCGGGAGTGGTACCGGGGAGCTGTTTTTT,CASSLGGSGTGELFF
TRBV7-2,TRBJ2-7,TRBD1,TGTGCCAGCAGCCGGACAGGGGGTAATTCTCTCGAGCAGTACTTC,CASSRTGGNSLEQYF
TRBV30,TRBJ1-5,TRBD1,TGTGCCTGGAGTGACGAGACAGGGAGAAGCAATCAGCCCCAGCATTTT,CAWSDETGRSNQPQHF
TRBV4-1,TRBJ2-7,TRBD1,TGCGCCAGCAGCCGCGTACTGGGGGGACAGGGTCGCTCCTACGAGCAGTACTTC,CASSRVLGGQGRSYEQYF
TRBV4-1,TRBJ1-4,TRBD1,TGCGCCAGCAGCTCCGGACAGGGTGGTGAAAAACTGTTTTTT,CASSSGQGGEKLFF
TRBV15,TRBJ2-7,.,TGTGCCACCAGCAACAAGGGGGGGGCCAGGGCCTACGAGCAGTACTTC,CATSNKGGARAYEQYF
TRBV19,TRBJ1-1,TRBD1,TGTGCCAGTAGTCCACGGACAGGGAACACTGAAGCTTTCTTT,CASSPRTGNTEAFF
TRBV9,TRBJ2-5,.,TGTGCCAGCAGTCCTCAGTCTGGGGCGGGGCAAGAGACCCAGTACTTC,CASSPQSGAGQETQYF
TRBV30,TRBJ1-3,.,TGTGCCTGGTCAGGACAGTCATTCTCTGGAAACACCATATATTTT,CAWSGQSFSGNTIYF
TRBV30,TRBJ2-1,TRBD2,TGTGCCTGGAGTTCCGGGACTAGTGACTACAATGAGCAGTTCTTC,CAWSSGTSDYNEQFF
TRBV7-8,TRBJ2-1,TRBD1,TGTGCCAGCAGCCCGGGGTTGGGGACAGGGAATGAGCAGTTCTTC,CASSPGLGTGNEQFF
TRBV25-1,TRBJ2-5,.,TGTGCCAGCAGTCTTTCGAGGACCCAGTACTTC,CASSLSRTQYF
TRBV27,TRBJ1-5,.,TGTGCCAGCAGTTTTACAGGAGGGAATCAGCCCCAGCATTTT,CASSFTGGNQPQHF
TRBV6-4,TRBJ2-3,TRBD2,TGTGCCAGCAGTGACGAAGCGGGAGGGCCGACAGATACGCAGTATTTT,CASSDEAGGPTDTQYF
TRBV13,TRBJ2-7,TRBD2,TGTGCCAGCAGCTTAACGACTAGCACGCAGTACTTC,CASSLTTSTQYF
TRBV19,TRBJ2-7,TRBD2,TGTGCCAGTTCAGCTAGCGGGAGCTACGAGCAGTACTTC,CASSASGSYEQYF
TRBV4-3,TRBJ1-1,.,TGCGCCAGCAGCCAACAAGCGGGGGGTGACACTGAAGCTTTCTTT,CASSQQAGGDTEAFF
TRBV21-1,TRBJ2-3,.,TGTGCCAGCAGCAAACCGCGACTGTCTTTAGATACGCAGTATTTT,CASSKPRLSLDTQYF
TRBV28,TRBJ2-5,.,TGTGCCAGCAGTTCGTGGGGGGAGGAGACCCAGTACTTC,CASSSWGEETQYF
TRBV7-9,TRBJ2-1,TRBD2,TGTGCCAGCAGCTCCATCCCTAGCGGGAGGGTCTCATTGAAGCAGTTCTTC,CASSSIPSGRVSLKQFF
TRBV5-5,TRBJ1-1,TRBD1,TGTGCCAGCAGCTTTGACAGGGGAAACACTGAAGCTTTCTTT,CASSFDRGNTEAFF
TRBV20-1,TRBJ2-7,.,TGCAGTGCTAGTTCGGGTTACGAGCAGTACTTC,CSASSGYEQYF
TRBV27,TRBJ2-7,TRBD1,TGTGCCAGCAGTGGCCGGAGACAGGGGACGAACTCCTACGAGCAGTACTTC,CASSGRRQGTNSYEQYF
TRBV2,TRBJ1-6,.,TGTGCCAGCACCCTGGTTAGTTATAATTCACCCCTCCACTTT,CASTLVSYNSPLHF
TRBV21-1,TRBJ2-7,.,TGTGCCAGCAGCAAAGAACGGGAGGGGTTCGAGCAGTACTTC,CASSKEREGFEQYF
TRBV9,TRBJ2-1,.,TGTGCCAGCAGCGCTAGCCTCAGCGGGAATGAGCAGTTCTTC,CASSASLSGNEQFF